The TCR beta chain under discussion was sequenced for a study of cytomegalovirus exposure and HLA in healthy donors. Study outcomes and limitations: It was reported that TCR beta sequences correctly inferred the HLA-A and HLA-B alleles for most subjects. Later analysis identified a missense DCLRE1C variant that was linked to TCR beta V- and J-gene trimming. Sequence variants that were highly shared formed a cluster that was likely a sequencing artifact.

The PCR ran on 60 Vbeta and 13 Jbeta primers. Profiled with immunoSEQ multiplex PCR; TCRdb holds only in-frame clones, not every one. The sample consists of 100,000 to 150,000 clones, about 80% of them appearing once. This clone was seen a handful of times. The antigen is unknown. Trimming pared 3 bases from V and 5 bases from J, leaving 13 bases between. Germline lookup yields CDR1 LNHNV and CDR2 YYDKDF (reference sequence). The CDR3 extends over 14 amino acids. The chain couples TRBV15 to TRBJ1-1, with a possible D match to TRBD1 (6 bases). The receptor comes from a man in his forties or fifties in good health and CMV-seronegative. Sequenced: PBMCs. The CDR3 coding sequence is TGTGCCACCAGCAGGGGCTATACAGGGACTGAAGCTTTCTTT. Translation: CATSRGYTGTEAFF.